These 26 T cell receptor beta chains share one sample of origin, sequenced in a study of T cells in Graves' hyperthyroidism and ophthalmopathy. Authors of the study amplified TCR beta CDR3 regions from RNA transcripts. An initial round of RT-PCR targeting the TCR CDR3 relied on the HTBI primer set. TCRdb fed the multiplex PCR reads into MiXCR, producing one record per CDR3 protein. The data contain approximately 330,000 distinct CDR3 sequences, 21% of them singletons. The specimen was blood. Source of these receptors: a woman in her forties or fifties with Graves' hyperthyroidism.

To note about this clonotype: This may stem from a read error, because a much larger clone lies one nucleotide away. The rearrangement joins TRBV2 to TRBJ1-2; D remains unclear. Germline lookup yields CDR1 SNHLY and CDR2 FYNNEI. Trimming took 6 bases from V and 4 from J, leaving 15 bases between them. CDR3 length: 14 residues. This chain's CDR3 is CASRMDGPVYGYTF. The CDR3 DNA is TGTGCCAGCAGGATGGACGGGCCGGTCTATGGCTACACCTTC.

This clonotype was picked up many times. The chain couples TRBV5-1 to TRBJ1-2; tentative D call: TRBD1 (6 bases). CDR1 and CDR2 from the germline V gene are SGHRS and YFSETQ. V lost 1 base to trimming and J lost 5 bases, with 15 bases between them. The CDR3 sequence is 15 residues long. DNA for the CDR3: TGCGCCAGCAGCTTGAGTGCAGGGGCGGGATATGGCTACACCTTC. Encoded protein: CASSLSAGAGYGYTF.

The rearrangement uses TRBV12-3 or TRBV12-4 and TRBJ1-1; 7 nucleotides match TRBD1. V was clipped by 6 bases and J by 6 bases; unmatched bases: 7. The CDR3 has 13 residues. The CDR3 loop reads CASSLTGWAEAFF. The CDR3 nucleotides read TGTGCCAGCAGCCTGACAGGGTGGGCTGAAGCTTTCTTT.

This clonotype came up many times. The chain's CDR3 is CSASGRDTDTQYF. CDR3 nucleotide sequence: TGCAGTGCTAGTGGGAGAGACACAGATACGCAGTATTTT. This chain connects TRBV20-1 to TRBJ2-3, with D perhaps matching TRBD2 (5 bases). V was trimmed by 3 bases and J by 2 bases, leaving 9 bases between them. The germline V gene encodes CDR1 DFQATT and CDR2 SNEGSKA (reference sequence). This CDR3 region has 13 residues.

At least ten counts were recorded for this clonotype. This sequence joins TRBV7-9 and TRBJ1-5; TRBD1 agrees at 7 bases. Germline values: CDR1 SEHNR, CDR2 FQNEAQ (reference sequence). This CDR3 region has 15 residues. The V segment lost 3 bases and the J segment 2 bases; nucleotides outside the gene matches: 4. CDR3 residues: CASSLSGQGNQPQHF. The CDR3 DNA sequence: TGTGCCAGCAGCTTGTCCGGACAGGGCAATCAGCCCCAGCATTTT.

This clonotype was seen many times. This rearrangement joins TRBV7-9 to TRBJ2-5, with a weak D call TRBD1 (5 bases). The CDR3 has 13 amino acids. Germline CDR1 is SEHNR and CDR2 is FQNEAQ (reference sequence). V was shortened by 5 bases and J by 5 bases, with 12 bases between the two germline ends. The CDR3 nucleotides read TGTGCCAGCAGCCAGGGTCAAGGGGAGACCCAGTACTTC. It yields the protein CASSQGQGETQYF.

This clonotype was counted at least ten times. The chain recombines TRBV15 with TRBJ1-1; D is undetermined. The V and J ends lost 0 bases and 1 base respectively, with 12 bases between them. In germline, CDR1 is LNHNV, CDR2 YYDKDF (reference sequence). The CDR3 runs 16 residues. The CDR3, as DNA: TGTGCCACCAGCAGAGATGCCAGGAAGTGGAACACTGAAGCTTTCTTT. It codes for CATSRDARKWNTEAFF. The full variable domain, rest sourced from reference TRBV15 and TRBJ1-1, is DAMVIQNPRYQVTQFGKPVTLSCSQTLNHNVMYWYQQKSSQAPKLLFHYYDKDFNNEADTPDNFQSRRPNTSFCFLDIRSPGLGDTAMYLCATSRDARKWNTEAFFGQGTRLTVV.

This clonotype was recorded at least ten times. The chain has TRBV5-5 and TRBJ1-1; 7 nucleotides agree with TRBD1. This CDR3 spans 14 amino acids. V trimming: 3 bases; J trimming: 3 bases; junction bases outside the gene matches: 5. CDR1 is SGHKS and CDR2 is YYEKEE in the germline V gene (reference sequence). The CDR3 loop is CASSSRDSYTEAFF. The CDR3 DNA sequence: TGTGCCAGCAGCTCCCGGGACAGCTACACTGAAGCTTTCTTT.

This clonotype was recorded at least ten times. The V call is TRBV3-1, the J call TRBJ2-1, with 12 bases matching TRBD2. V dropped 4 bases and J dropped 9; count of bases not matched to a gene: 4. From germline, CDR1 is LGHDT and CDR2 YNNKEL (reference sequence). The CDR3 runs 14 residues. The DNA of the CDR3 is TGTGCCAGCAGCCGACTAGCGGGAGACTCTGAGCAGTTCTTC. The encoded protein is CASSRLAGDSEQFF.

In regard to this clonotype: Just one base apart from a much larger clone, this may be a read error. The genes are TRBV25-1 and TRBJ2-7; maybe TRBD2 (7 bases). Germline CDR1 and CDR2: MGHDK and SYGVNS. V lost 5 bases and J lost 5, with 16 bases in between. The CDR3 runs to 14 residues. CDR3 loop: CASSKDGGRNEQYF. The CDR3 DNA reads TGTGCCAGCAGTAAAGACGGGGGGCGAAACGAGCAGTACTTC.

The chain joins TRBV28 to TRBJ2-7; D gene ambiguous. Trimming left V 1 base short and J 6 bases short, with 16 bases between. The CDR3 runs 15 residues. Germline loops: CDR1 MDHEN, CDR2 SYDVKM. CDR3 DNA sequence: TGTGCCAGCAGTTTATATGGGGAATGGGATGGCGAGCAGTACTTC. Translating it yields CASSLYGEWDGEQYF. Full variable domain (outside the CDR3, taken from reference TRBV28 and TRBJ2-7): DVKVTQSSRYLVKRTGEKVFLECVQDMDHENMFWYRQDPGLGLRLIYFSYDVKMKEKGDIPEGYSVSREKKERFSLILESASTNQTSMYLCASSLYGEWDGEQYFGPGTRLTVT.

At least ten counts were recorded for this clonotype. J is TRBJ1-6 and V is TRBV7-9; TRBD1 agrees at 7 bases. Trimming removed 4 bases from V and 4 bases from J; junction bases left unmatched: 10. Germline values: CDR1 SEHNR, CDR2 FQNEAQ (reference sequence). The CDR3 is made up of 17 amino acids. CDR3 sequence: CASSSWTGGRYNSPLHF. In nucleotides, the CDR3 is TGTGCCAGCAGCTCCTGGACAGGCGGAAGGTATAATTCACCCCTCCACTTT. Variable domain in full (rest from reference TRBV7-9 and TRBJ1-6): DTGVSQNPRHKITKRGQNVTFRCDPISEHNRLYWYRQTLGQGPEFLTYFQNEAQLEKSRLLSDRFSAERPKGSFSTLEIQRTEQGDSAMYLCASSSWTGGRYNSPLHFGNGTRLTVT.

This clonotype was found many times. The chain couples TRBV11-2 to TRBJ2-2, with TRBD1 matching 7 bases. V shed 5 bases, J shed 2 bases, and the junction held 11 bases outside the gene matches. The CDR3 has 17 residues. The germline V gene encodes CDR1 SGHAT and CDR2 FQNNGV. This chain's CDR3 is CASSRRLGTDNTGELFF. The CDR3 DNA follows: TGTGCCAGCAGCCGTAGGCTCGGGACAGACAACACCGGGGAGCTGTTTTTT.

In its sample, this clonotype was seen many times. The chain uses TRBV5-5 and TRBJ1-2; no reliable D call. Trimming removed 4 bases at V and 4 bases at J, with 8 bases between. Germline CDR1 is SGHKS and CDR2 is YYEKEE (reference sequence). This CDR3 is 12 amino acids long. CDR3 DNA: TGTGCCAGCAGCCAATTTACCTATGGCTACACCTTC. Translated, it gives CASSQFTYGYTF. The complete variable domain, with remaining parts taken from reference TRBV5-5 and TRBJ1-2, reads DAGVTQSPTHLIKTRGQQVTLRCSPISGHKSVSWYQQVLGQGPQFIFQYYEKEERGRGNFPDRFSARQFPNYSSELNVNALLLGDSALYLCASSQFTYGYTFGSGTRLTVV.

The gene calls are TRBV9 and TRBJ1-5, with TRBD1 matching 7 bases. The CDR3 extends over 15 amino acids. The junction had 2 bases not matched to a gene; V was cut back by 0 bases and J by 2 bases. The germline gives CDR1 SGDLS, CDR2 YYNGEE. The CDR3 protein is CASSVGGQRNQPQHF. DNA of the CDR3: TGTGCCAGCAGCGTAGGGGGACAGCGCAATCAGCCCCAGCATTTT. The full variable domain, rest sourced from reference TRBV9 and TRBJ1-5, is DSGVTQTPKHLITATGQRVTLRCSPRSGDLSVYWYQQSLDQGLQFLIQYYNGEERAKGNILERFSAQQFPDLHSELNLSSLELGDSALYFCASSVGGQRNQPQHFGDGTRLSIL.

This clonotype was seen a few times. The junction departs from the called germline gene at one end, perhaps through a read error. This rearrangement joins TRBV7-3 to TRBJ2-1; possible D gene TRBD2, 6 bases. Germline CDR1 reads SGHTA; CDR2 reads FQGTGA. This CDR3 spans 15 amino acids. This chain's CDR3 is CTSSLSGLSYNEQFF. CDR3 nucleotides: TGTACCAGCAGCCTCAGCGGGCTGTCCTACAATGAGCAGTTCTTC.

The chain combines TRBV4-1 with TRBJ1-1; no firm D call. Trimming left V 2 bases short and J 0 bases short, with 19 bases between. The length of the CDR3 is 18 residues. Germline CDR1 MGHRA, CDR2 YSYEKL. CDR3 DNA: TGCGCCAGCAGCCAACTAGCGGCGGCCATCCACATGAACACTGAAGCTTTCTTT. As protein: CASSQLAAAIHMNTEAFF.

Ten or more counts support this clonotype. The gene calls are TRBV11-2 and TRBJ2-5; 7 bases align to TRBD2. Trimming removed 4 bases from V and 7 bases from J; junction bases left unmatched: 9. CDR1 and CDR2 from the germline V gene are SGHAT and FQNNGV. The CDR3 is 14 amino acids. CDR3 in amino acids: CASSSGLSEGTQYF. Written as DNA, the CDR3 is TGTGCCAGCAGCTCGGGACTATCAGAGGGGACCCAGTACTTC.

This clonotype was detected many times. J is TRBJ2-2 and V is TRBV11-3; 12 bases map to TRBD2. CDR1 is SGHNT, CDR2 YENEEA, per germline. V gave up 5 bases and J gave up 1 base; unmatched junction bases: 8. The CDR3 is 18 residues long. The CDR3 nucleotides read TGTGCCAGCAGCGGACCGGGACTAGCGGGTCGGAACACCGGGGAGCTGTTTTTT. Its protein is CASSGPGLAGRNTGELFF.

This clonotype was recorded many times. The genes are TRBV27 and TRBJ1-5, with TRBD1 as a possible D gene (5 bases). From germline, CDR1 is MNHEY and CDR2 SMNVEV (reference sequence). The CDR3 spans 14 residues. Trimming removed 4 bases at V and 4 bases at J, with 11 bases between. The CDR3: CASSSPGKNQPQHF. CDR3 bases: TGTGCCAGCAGTTCCCCAGGGAAAAATCAGCCCCAGCATTTT.

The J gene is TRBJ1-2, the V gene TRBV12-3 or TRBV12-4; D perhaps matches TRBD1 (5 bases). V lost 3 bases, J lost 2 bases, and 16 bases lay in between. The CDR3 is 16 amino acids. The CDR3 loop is CASSFSGAEGNYGYTF. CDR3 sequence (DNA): TGTGCCAGCAGTTTCAGTGGGGCAGAGGGGAACTATGGCTACACCTTC.

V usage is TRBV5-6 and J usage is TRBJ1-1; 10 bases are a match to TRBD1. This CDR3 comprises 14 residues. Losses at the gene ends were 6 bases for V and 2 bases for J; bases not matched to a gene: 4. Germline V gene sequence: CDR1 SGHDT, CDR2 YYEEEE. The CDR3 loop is CASTWDRGNTEAFF. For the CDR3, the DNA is TGTGCCAGCACCTGGGACAGGGGAAACACTGAAGCTTTCTTT.

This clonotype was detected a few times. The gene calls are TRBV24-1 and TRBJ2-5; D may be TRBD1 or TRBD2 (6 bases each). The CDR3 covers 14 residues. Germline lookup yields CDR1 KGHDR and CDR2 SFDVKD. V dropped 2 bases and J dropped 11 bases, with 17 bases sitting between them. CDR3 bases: TGTGCCACCAGTGATTACGGGGGCACAGATACGCAGTACTTC. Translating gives CATSDYGGTDTQYF.

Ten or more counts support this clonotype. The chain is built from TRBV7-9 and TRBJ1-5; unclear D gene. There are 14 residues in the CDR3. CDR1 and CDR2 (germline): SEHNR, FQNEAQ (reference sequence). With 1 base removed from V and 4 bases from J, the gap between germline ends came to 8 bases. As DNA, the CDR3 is TGTGCCAGCAGCTTAGGATCTACTAATCAGCCCCAGCATTTT. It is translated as CASSLGSTNQPQHF.

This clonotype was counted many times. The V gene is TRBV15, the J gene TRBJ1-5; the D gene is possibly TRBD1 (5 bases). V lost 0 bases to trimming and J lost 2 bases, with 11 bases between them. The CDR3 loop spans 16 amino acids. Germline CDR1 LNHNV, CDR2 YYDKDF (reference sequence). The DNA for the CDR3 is TGTGCCACCAGCAGAGATCTGGGGCAGGGCAATCAGCCCCAGCATTTT. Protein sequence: CATSRDLGQGNQPQHF.

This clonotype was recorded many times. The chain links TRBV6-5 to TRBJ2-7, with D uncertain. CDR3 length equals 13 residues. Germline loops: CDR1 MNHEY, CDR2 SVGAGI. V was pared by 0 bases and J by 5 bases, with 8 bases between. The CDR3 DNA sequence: TGTGCCAGCAGTTACTCCGCTTCTCACGAGCAGTACTTC. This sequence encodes CASSYSASHEQYF.